This T cell receptor (beta chain) stems from a study of control samples from healthy donors and cancer patients. This clone was counted a single time. The table came from immunoSEQ multiplex PCR; TCRdb's copy has only in-frame clones and leaves some out. The sample lists some 130,000 clones, 90% seen once, with 2.5% in the top ten. Sample: blood. The receptor comes from a man aged 40-50 years in good health.

CDR3 DNA sequence: TGTGCCAGCAGCTTACTCGCGAACACCGGGGAGCTGTTTTTT. Protein: CASSLLANTGELFF. This chain joins TRBV11-2 and TRBJ2-2; D gene uncertain. The germline CDR1 and CDR2 sequences are SGHAT and FQNNGV. V lost 2 bases to trimming and J lost 0 bases, with 4 bases between them. This CDR3 is built from 14 residues.